This T cell receptor beta chain was obtained from a study of graft-versus-host responses after intestinal transplantation. Study overall: Multivisceral, liver-intestinal, or isolated intestinal transplants were performed in recipients. Study conclusions and caveats: Some GvH clones appeared in ileal mucosa or blood before recipient bone marrow. An association linked early post-transplant HvG declines with peak circulating GvH clone levels.

The repertoire was sequenced with immunoSEQ multiplex PCR; TCRdb's copy has only in-frame clones and lacks some. The sample has around 5,100 clones, 25% to 30% seen once. The CDR3 sequence is 13 residues long. The V gene lost 4 bases and the J gene lost 7 bases, with 11 bases spanning the gap. Germline V lookup: CDR1 LNHDA, CDR2 SQIVND (reference sequence). Responders (about 200,000, CFSE-labeled) met about 200,000 stimulators that were irradiated and violet-dye-labeled. Source: alloreactive CD8+ T cells from a mixed lymphocyte reaction culture, taken before transplantation. Stated subset: CFSE-low proliferating T cells sorted from roughly six-day pre-transplant mixed lymphocyte reaction (GvH or HvG direction). The clonotype originates from a human patient who was an organ donor for intestinal transplantation. The V call is TRBV19, the J call TRBJ2-1; possible D gene TRBD1, 5 bases. DNA of the CDR3: TGTGCCAGTAGTACCATTCAGGGTAATGAGCAGTTCTTC. Translation gives CASSTIQGNEQFF. The full variable domain, with the rest looked up from reference TRBV19 and TRBJ2-1, is DGGITQSPKYLFRKEGQNVTLSCEQNLNHDAMYWYRQDPGQGLRLIYYSQIVNDFQKGDIAEGYSVSREKKESFPLTVTSAQKNPTAFYLCASSTIQGNEQFFGPGTRLTVL.